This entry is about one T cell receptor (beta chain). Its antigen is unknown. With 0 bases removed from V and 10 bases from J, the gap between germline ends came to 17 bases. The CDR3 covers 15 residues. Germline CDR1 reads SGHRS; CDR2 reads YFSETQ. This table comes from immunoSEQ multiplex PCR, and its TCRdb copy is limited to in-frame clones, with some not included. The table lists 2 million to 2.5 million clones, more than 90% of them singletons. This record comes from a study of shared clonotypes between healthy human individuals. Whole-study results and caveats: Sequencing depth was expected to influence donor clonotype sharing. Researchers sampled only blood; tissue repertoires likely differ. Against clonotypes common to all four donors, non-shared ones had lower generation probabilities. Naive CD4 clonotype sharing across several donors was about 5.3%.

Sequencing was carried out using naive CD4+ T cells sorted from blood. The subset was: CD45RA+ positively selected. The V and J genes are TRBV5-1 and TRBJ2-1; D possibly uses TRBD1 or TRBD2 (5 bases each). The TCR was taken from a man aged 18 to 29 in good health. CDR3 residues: CASSLAGALGQEQFF. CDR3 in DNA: TGCGCCAGCAGCTTGGCCGGGGCCCTCGGCCAGGAGCAGTTCTTC.